The rows below give T cell receptor beta chains drawn from one sample of a study of T cell changes during pregnancy in multiple sclerosis. Clones were read by immunoSEQ multiplex PCR, and TCRdb kept only the in-frame ones, dropping some. The sample carries about 64,000 clones, roughly 91% recorded once. Sequences were derived from peripheral blood, sampled in the second trimester of pregnancy. The receptors derive from a female donor in good health, enrolled as a control in a pregnancy study. Both conserved end residues are part of each CDR3. The order of the fields is CDR3 protein, CDR3 DNA, V gene, J gene, D gene, clone size. A D gene is named only where the DNA matches it firmly. Size values are once, few and many counts, or a class for expanded clones, and some rows have none.

cdr3_aa: CASSWDRGNTEAFF
cdr3_nt: TGTGCCAGCAGCTGGGACAGGGGGAACACTGAAGCTTTCTTT
v_call: TRBV5-4
j_call: TRBJ1-1
d_call: TRBD1
clone_size: NA

cdr3_aa: CASSVDFLLDTQYF
cdr3_nt: TGTGCCAGCAGTGTGGACTTTCTCTTGGATACGCAGTATTTT
v_call: TRBV6-1
j_call: TRBJ2-3
d_call: NA
clone_size: once

cdr3_aa: CASSHLAGGPYEQYF
cdr3_nt: TGTGCCAGCAGCCATCTAGCGGGAGGGCCATACGAGCAGTACTTC
v_call: TRBV27
j_call: TRBJ2-7
d_call: TRBD2
clone_size: once

cdr3_aa: CASSPIQGGQPQHF
cdr3_nt: TGTGCCAGCAGCCCGATACAGGGTGGACAGCCCCAGCATTTT
v_call: TRBV5-5
j_call: TRBJ1-5
d_call: NA
clone_size: NA

cdr3_aa: CASSVGLAGHEQYF
cdr3_nt: TGTGCCAGCAGTGTGGGCCTAGCGGGGCACGAGCAGTACTTC
v_call: TRBV2
j_call: TRBJ2-7
d_call: TRBD2
clone_size: NA

cdr3_aa: CASKREASSYEQYF
cdr3_nt: TGTGCCAGCAAGAGGGAGGCGAGCTCCTACGAGCAGTACTTC
v_call: TRBV6-4
j_call: TRBJ2-7
d_call: NA
clone_size: NA

cdr3_aa: CASREDSGELFF
cdr3_nt: TGTGCCAGCAGGGAGGACTCCGGGGAGCTGTTTTTT
v_call: TRBV28
j_call: TRBJ2-2
d_call: NA
clone_size: NA

cdr3_aa: CASSLRSARSTYNEQFF
cdr3_nt: TGTGCCAGCAGCTTACGTAGCGCTAGATCCACCTACAATGAGCAGTTCTTC
v_call: TRBV7-9
j_call: TRBJ2-1
d_call: NA
clone_size: NA

cdr3_aa: CASRSRLGTDTQYF
cdr3_nt: TGTGCCAGCAGATCGAGGTTAGGCACAGATACGCAGTATTTT
v_call: TRBV27
j_call: TRBJ2-3
d_call: NA
clone_size: few

cdr3_aa: CASSGGQGFNYEQYF
cdr3_nt: TGTGCCAGCTCAGGGGGACAGGGCTTTAACTACGAGCAGTACTTC
v_call: TRBV18
j_call: TRBJ2-7
d_call: TRBD1
clone_size: NA

cdr3_aa: CASKADTEAFF
cdr3_nt: TGTGCCAGCAAAGCGGACACTGAAGCTTTCTTT
v_call: TRBV2
j_call: TRBJ1-1
d_call: NA
clone_size: NA

cdr3_aa: CASSPRDRPNEKLFF
cdr3_nt: TGCGCCAGCAGCCCCCGGGACAGACCAAATGAAAAACTGTTTTTT
v_call: TRBV4-1
j_call: TRBJ1-4
d_call: TRBD1
clone_size: NA

cdr3_aa: CASSLGGTENTEAFF
cdr3_nt: TGCGCCAGCAGCTTGGGGGGGACAGAGAACACTGAAGCTTTCTTT
v_call: TRBV5-1
j_call: TRBJ1-1
d_call: TRBD1
clone_size: NA

cdr3_aa: CASSGNGIVAGEQYF
cdr3_nt: TGTGCCAGCAGCGGTAACGGGATTGTAGCGGGCGAGCAGTACTTC
v_call: TRBV7-9
j_call: TRBJ2-7
d_call: TRBD2
clone_size: NA

cdr3_aa: CASSQDGGGLEQYF
cdr3_nt: TGTGCCAGCAGCCAAGACGGGGGGGGGCTCGAGCAGTACTTC
v_call: TRBV7-9
j_call: TRBJ2-7
d_call: TRBD2
clone_size: NA

cdr3_aa: CASSFPSGGTSTDTQYF
cdr3_nt: TGTGCCAGCAGCTTTCCCAGCGGAGGTACTAGCACAGATACGCAGTATTTT
v_call: TRBV5-4
j_call: TRBJ2-3
d_call: NA
clone_size: NA

cdr3_aa: CASSLLAGGTDTQYF
cdr3_nt: TGTGCCAGCAGTTTACTAGCGGGAGGGACAGATACGCAGTATTTT
v_call: TRBV28
j_call: TRBJ2-3
d_call: TRBD2
clone_size: NA

cdr3_aa: CASSSKRVGAVGGNIQYF
cdr3_nt: TGCGCCAGCAGCTCTAAGCGGGTCGGGGCGGTGGGGGGAAACATTCAGTACTTC
v_call: TRBV4-1
j_call: TRBJ2-4
d_call: NA
clone_size: NA

cdr3_aa: CASSPGTGGPGELFF
cdr3_nt: TGTGCCAGTAGTCCCGGGACAGGGGGACCCGGGGAGCTGTTTTTT
v_call: TRBV19
j_call: TRBJ2-2
d_call: TRBD1
clone_size: once

cdr3_aa: CASSKMGQTYEQYF
cdr3_nt: TGTGCCAGCAGTAAGATGGGACAGACCTACGAGCAGTACTTC
v_call: TRBV27
j_call: TRBJ2-7
d_call: TRBD1
clone_size: NA

cdr3_aa: CASTMAGGNNEQFF
cdr3_nt: TGTGCCAGCACCATGGCAGGGGGGAACAATGAGCAGTTCTTC
v_call: TRBV6-1
j_call: TRBJ2-1
d_call: NA
clone_size: NA

cdr3_aa: CAISESMGGAQETQYF
cdr3_nt: TGTGCCATCAGTGAGTCGATGGGGGGGGCTCAAGAGACCCAGTACTTC
v_call: TRBV10-3
j_call: TRBJ2-5
d_call: NA
clone_size: NA

cdr3_aa: CASSLSEGRTIYF
cdr3_nt: TGTGCCAGCAGCTTGTCAGAGGGGAGGACCATATATTTT
v_call: TRBV5-5
j_call: TRBJ1-3
d_call: NA
clone_size: NA

cdr3_aa: CASSPAPGQDLYEQYF
cdr3_nt: TGTGCCAGCAGCCCGGCTCCGGGACAGGATCTTTACGAGCAGTACTTC
v_call: TRBV11-2
j_call: TRBJ2-7
d_call: TRBD1
clone_size: once

cdr3_aa: CSVGTGGNQPQHF
cdr3_nt: TGCAGCGTCGGGACAGGAGGCAATCAGCCCCAGCATTTT
v_call: TRBV29-1
j_call: TRBJ1-5
d_call: TRBD1
clone_size: NA

cdr3_aa: CASTGGSGGGTEQYF
cdr3_nt: TGTGCCAGCACCGGGGGGAGCGGGGGGGGGACCGAGCAGTACTTC
v_call: TRBV6-1
j_call: TRBJ2-7
d_call: TRBD2
clone_size: once

cdr3_aa: CASSQATGWSEKLFF
cdr3_nt: TGTGCCAGCAGCCAAGCCACAGGGTGGAGTGAAAAACTGTTTTTT
v_call: TRBV14
j_call: TRBJ1-4
d_call: NA
clone_size: NA

cdr3_aa: CASSLGGSPYEQYF
cdr3_nt: TGTGCCAGCAGCTTAGGAGGGAGCCCCTACGAGCAGTACTTC
v_call: TRBV7-9
j_call: TRBJ2-7
d_call: NA
clone_size: NA

cdr3_aa: CASSPRTGDTEAFF
cdr3_nt: TGTGCCAGCAGCCCCAGGACAGGGGACACTGAAGCTTTCTTT
v_call: TRBV9
j_call: TRBJ1-1
d_call: TRBD1
clone_size: NA

cdr3_aa: CASRPSGFHNEQFF
cdr3_nt: TGTGCCAGCAGGCCCAGTGGCTTTCACAATGAGCAGTTCTTC
v_call: TRBV6-1
j_call: TRBJ2-1
d_call: NA
clone_size: NA

cdr3_aa: CASSPLRGSNQPQHF
cdr3_nt: TGTGCCAGCAGCCCTTTGAGGGGGAGCAATCAGCCCCAGCATTTT
v_call: TRBV28
j_call: TRBJ1-5
d_call: NA
clone_size: NA

cdr3_aa: CATSRDRQPQHF
cdr3_nt: TGTGCCACCAGCAGAGACCGTCAGCCCCAGCATTTT
v_call: TRBV15
j_call: TRBJ1-5
d_call: NA
clone_size: NA

cdr3_aa: CASSFRDYGTEAFF
cdr3_nt: TGCGCCAGCAGCTTCAGGGACTATGGCACTGAAGCTTTCTTT
v_call: TRBV5-1
j_call: TRBJ1-1
d_call: NA
clone_size: NA

cdr3_aa: CATSRLADYNEQFF
cdr3_nt: TGTGCCACCTCTCGACTAGCGGATTACAATGAGCAGTTCTTC
v_call: TRBV6-6
j_call: TRBJ2-1
d_call: TRBD2
clone_size: NA

cdr3_aa: CASSQYQGAGELFF
cdr3_nt: TGCGCCAGCAGCCAATATCAGGGGGCCGGGGAGCTGTTTTTT
v_call: TRBV4-1
j_call: TRBJ2-2
d_call: TRBD1
clone_size: NA

cdr3_aa: CASSWGLAGGTGELFF
cdr3_nt: TGCGCCAGCAGCTGGGGACTAGCGGGGGGCACCGGGGAGCTGTTTTTT
v_call: TRBV5-1
j_call: TRBJ2-2
d_call: TRBD2
clone_size: NA

cdr3_aa: CASSLEGWETYSNQPQHF
cdr3_nt: TGTGCCAGCAGCTTAGAAGGTTGGGAGACTTATAGCAATCAGCCCCAGCATTTT
v_call: TRBV11-3
j_call: TRBJ1-5
d_call: NA
clone_size: NA

cdr3_aa: CASSELGGPYNEQFF
cdr3_nt: TGTGCCAGCAGTGAACTGGGGGGGCCTTACAATGAGCAGTTCTTC
v_call: TRBV6-1
j_call: TRBJ2-1
d_call: NA
clone_size: NA

cdr3_aa: CASSARDRTTFGYTF
cdr3_nt: TGTGCCAGCAGCGCTCGGGACAGGACAACGTTTGGCTACACCTTC
v_call: TRBV11-2
j_call: TRBJ1-2
d_call: TRBD1
clone_size: NA

cdr3_aa: CASTPGWGEWYNEQFF
cdr3_nt: TGTGCCAGCACCCCGGGGTGGGGGGAATGGTACAATGAGCAGTTCTTC
v_call: TRBV11-2
j_call: TRBJ2-1
d_call: NA
clone_size: NA

cdr3_aa: CASPGQGGEQFF
cdr3_nt: TGTGCCAGCCCCGGACAGGGGGGTGAGCAGTTCTTC
v_call: TRBV28
j_call: TRBJ2-1
d_call: TRBD1
clone_size: once